This is a list of T cell receptor beta chains from one sample in a study of blood T cells in healthy people across ages. TCRdb processed the 5' RACE reads anew with MiXCR; each CDR3 protein has one entry. Of approximately 1.5 million distinct CDR3 sequences listed, about 35% are singletons. Input material: blood. The receptors were sampled from a woman younger than 45 in good health. The CDR3 runs from the conserved cysteine through the conserved F or W. The D gene is left open where the match is weak. Clone size is shown for a subset of rows, as once, few, many or a class of expanded clone.

d_call	j_call	v_call	clone_size	cdr3_aa	cdr3_nt
TRBD1	TRBJ1-2	TRBV27	NA	CASSPASPLTGSRNGYTF	TGTGCCAGCAGCCCGGCCTCCCCTTTGACAGGGAGCAGGAATGGCTACACCTTC
NA	TRBJ1-5	TRBV7-9	few	CASSPLKGDQPQHF	TGTGCCAGCAGCCCTCTCAAGGGAGATCAGCCCCAGCATTTT
NA	TRBJ2-7	TRBV5-1	many	CATKAQDLSYEQYF	TGCGCCACCAAGGCACAGGACCTCTCCTACGAGCAGTACTTC
NA	TRBJ2-7	TRBV28	NA	CASGEQSSYEQYF	TGTGCCAGCGGGGAACAAAGCTCCTACGAGCAGTACTTC
NA	TRBJ2-7	TRBV20-1	NA	CSARAPGTYEQYF	TGCAGTGCTAGGGCCCCCGGGACCTACGAGCAGTACTTC
NA	TRBJ1-1	TRBV20-1	NA	CSAREQQRAAFF	TGCAGTGCTAGAGAGCAGCAGCGGGCAGCTTTCTTT
NA	TRBJ1-1	TRBV18	NA	CASSPRNTRDTEAFF	TGTGCCAGCTCACCAAGAAATACCCGGGACACTGAAGCTTTCTTT
TRBD1	TRBJ1-1	TRBV2	NA	CASRKDRGANTEAFF	TGTGCCAGCCGCAAGGACAGGGGTGCGAACACTGAAGCTTTCTTT
TRBD2	TRBJ2-3	TRBV20-1	NA	CSAGGASGKQTDTQYF	TGCAGTGCCGGAGGAGCTAGCGGGAAACAAACAGATACGCAGTATTTT
NA	TRBJ1-2	TRBV7-2	NA	CASSEGSGMGNGFTF	TGTGCCAGCAGCGAAGGGTCAGGGATGGGTAATGGCTTCACCTTC
NA	TRBJ1-1	TRBV11-1	few	CASSSGNLPYSGRGDWTEAFF	TGTGCCAGCAGCTCTGGGAACTTACCGTATTCGGGCAGGGGCGACTGGACTGAAGCTTTCTTT
NA	TRBJ1-1	TRBV20-1	few	CSARGGQEAFF	TGCAGTGCTAGAGGGGGGCAGGAAGCTTTCTTT
TRBD2	TRBJ2-5	TRBV4-1	few	CASSQPAGGPLETQYF	TGCGCCAGCAGCCAGCCAGCGGGGGGGCCTCTTGAGACCCAGTACTTC
NA	TRBJ2-7	TRBV9	NA	CASGGRSGEQYF	TGTGCCAGCGGGGGGAGATCGGGCGAGCAGTACTTC
TRBD1	TRBJ2-7	TRBV20-1	few	CSARETGPEQYF	TGCAGTGCTAGGGAGACAGGGCCCGAGCAGTACTTC
TRBD1	TRBJ1-4	TRBV4-1	few	CASRIQGFTNEKLFF	TGCGCCAGCAGAATACAGGGGTTCACTAATGAAAAACTGTTTTTT
TRBD1	TRBJ1-6	TRBV7-3	NA	CASSLTGTGGGSNSPLHF	TGTGCCAGCAGCTTAACCGGGACAGGGGGCGGGAGTAATTCACCCCTCCACTTT
NA	TRBJ2-1	TRBV10-3	NA	CAISDARGPYNEQFF	TGTGCCATCAGTGACGCGAGGGGACCCTACAATGAGCAGTTCTTC
TRBD2	TRBJ2-7	TRBV2	few	CASRASGGTYEQYF	TGTGCCAGCAGGGCTAGCGGGGGTACCTACGAGCAGTACTTC
TRBD1	TRBJ2-3	TRBV29-1	NA	CSVHRGRVDTQYF	TGCAGCGTTCACAGGGGGCGCGTGGATACGCAGTATTTT
TRBD1	TRBJ2-5	TRBV12-3/TRBV12-4	NA	CASSFSGTAIETQYF	TGTGCCAGCAGTTTCTCAGGGACAGCTATAGAGACCCAGTACTTC
TRBD2	TRBJ2-1	TRBV11-2	few	CASRLAGSYWEQFF	TGTGCCAGCAGGCTAGCGGGGTCCTATTGGGAGCAGTTCTTC
TRBD1	TRBJ2-2	TRBV5-1	NA	CASRGQGSSGELFF	TGCGCCAGCCGGGGACAGGGAAGTAGCGGGGAGCTGTTTTTT
NA	TRBJ2-7	TRBV5-4	NA	CASSLGLVEASEQYF	TGTGCCAGCAGCTTGGGTCTAGTTGAGGCCAGCGAGCAGTACTTC
NA	TRBJ1-2	TRBV20-1	NA	CSPPRGLQPAGYTF	TGCAGTCCTCCCCGCGGTCTCCAACCCGCAGGCTACACCTTC
TRBD2	TRBJ2-3	TRBV20-1	NA	CSASLAGADTQYF	TGCAGTGCTAGCTTAGCGGGAGCAGATACGCAGTATTTT
NA	TRBJ2-6	TRBV6-1	NA	CASTHGWTGLGSGANVLTF	TGTGCCAGCACCCATGGATGGACAGGACTAGGCTCTGGGGCCAACGTCCTGACTTTC
NA	TRBJ2-1	TRBV11-2	NA	CASNAGKGWGNEQFF	TGTGCCAGCAACGCCGGGAAGGGATGGGGAAATGAGCAGTTCTTC
TRBD2	TRBJ2-2	TRBV6-5	NA	CASSYMASGRGELFF	TGTGCCAGCAGTTACATGGCTAGCGGGAGGGGGGAGCTGTTTTTT
TRBD1	TRBJ1-2	TRBV6-1	NA	CASSGLTGEPSYGYTF	TGTGCCAGCAGTGGCCTCACAGGGGAACCGAGCTATGGCTACACCTTC